One TCR beta chain is described in this entry. These data come from a study of blood T cell repertoires in COVID-19. Trimming stripped 3 bases from V and 4 bases from J, with 11 bases between. The CDR3 is made up of 14 amino acids. Looked up from germline, CDR1 is KGHDR and CDR2 is SFDVKD. Assay used: immunoSEQ multiplex PCR; TCRdb lists only in-frame clones, some missing. The sample lists around 70,000 clones, roughly four fifths occurring once. Sample: peripheral blood. The source is a man in his 70s with acute or convalescent COVID-19. This rearrangement joins TRBV24-1 to TRBJ2-5; the D gene is possibly TRBD2 (5 bases). The CDR3 coding sequence is TGTGCCACCAGTGATAGCGGCAAACCAGAGACCCAGTACTTC. It encodes CATSDSGKPETQYF.